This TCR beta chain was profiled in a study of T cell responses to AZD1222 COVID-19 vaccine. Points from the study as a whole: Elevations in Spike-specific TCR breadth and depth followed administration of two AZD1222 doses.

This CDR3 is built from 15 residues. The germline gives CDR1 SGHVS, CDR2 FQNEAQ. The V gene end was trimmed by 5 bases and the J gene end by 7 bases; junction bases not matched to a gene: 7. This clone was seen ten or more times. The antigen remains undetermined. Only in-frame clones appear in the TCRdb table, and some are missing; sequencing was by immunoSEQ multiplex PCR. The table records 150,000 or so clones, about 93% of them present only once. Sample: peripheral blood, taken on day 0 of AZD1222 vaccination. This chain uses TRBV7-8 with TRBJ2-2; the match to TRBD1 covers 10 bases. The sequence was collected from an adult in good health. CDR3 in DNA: TGTGCCAGCAGCCAATTCGACAGGGGGCACGGGGAGCTGTTTTTT. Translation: CASSQFDRGHGELFF.